Below, one T cell receptor (beta chain) is given with its context. Study processing details: For nucleated cells, counts were estimated from reference gene primer amplification. Measured with immunoSEQ multiplex PCR; TCRdb has only the in-frame clones, and not every one. D and trimming come from the DNA, and the V and J calls and clone size come from that table. The sample includes approximately 250,000 clones, 75% to 90% of them seen just once. The CDR3 totals 15 residues. The trim removed 3 bases at V and 7 bases at J, leaving 1 base unmatched. Per the germline V gene, CDR1 is LNHDA and CDR2 is SQIVND (reference sequence). This sample stems from a study of blood T cell repertoires in COVID-19.

The TCR sequence derives from a man aged 55 to 69 who had recovered from COVID-19. This chain joins TRBV19 and TRBJ2-2, with TRBD2 matching over 14 bases. Sequences were obtained from peripheral blood. CDR3 in amino acids: CASSMTSGGVGELFF. The CDR3 DNA reads as TGTGCCAGTAGTATGACTAGCGGGGGGGTCGGGGAGCTGTTTTTT.